The 24 T cell receptor beta chains in this list originate from one sample, sequenced in a study of shared clonotypes between healthy human individuals. Some clones are missing from TCRdb's copy, which holds only in-frame ones; the method was immunoSEQ multiplex PCR. The sample has approximately 640,000 clones; 80% to 95% are singletons. The sample consisted of memory CD8+ T cells from PBMCs. As for subset: CD45RO+ cells pooled with CCR7-negative TemRA cells. Receptors originate from a man younger than 35 in good health. Some clones in this sample may be carry-over from other donors' samples.

V gene TRBV7-9 combines with J gene TRBJ1-5; D unclear. The CDR3 spans 17 residues. Trimming cost V 5 bases and J 4 bases, with 21 bases left between them. Germline V gene data show CDR1 as SEHNR and CDR2 as FQNEAQ (reference sequence). CDR3: CASSAWEELARNQPQHF. CDR3 DNA: TGTGCCAGCAGCGCGTGGGAGGAACTCGCGAGGAATCAGCCCCAGCATTTT.

The chain combines TRBV12-5 with TRBJ2-4; 8 bases match TRBD2. With V trimmed by 9 bases and J by 7 bases, 17 bases remained unmatched. CDR3 length: 16 residues. The V gene's germline CDR1 is LGHNT and CDR2 FRNRAP. As DNA, the CDR3 is TGTGCTAGGCGGTGTTTCCTAGGCGGGAGGACGAACATTCAGTACTTC. Encoded protein: CARRCFLGGRTNIQYF.

CDR3 coding DNA: TGTGCCATCAGCCAGGGGCGGGGGGCCAACGTCCTGACTTTC. Residues: CAISQGRGANVLTF. The chain recombines TRBV10-3 with TRBJ2-6; weak D call: TRBD1 (6 bases). Trimming left V 6 bases short and J 4 bases short, with 10 bases between. The CDR3 runs to 14 residues. Germline lookup yields CDR1 ENHRY and CDR2 SYGVKD.

V is TRBV28 and J is TRBJ1-3, with D unresolved. This CDR3 is built from 12 residues. Germline CDR1 and CDR2: MDHEN and SYDVKM. V was cut by 9 bases and J by 2 bases, with 8 bases left in between. The CDR3 nucleotides read TGTGCCAGTAACGATCCTGGAAACACCATATATTTT. As protein: CASNDPGNTIYF.

The chain employs TRBV28 and TRBJ1-2; 7 nucleotides agree with TRBD1. The CDR3 sequence is 17 residues long. Germline V gene data show CDR1 as MDHEN and CDR2 as SYDVKM. Trimming at V came to 8 bases and at J to 4 bases, leaving 19 bases not matched to a gene. The CDR3: CASVTDRAANPLYGYTF. DNA of the CDR3: TGTGCCAGCGTAACAGACAGGGCCGCCAATCCTCTCTATGGCTACACCTTC.

The rearrangement joins TRBV9 to TRBJ1-2; a possible D gene is TRBD1 (6 bases). Trimming pared 3 bases from V and 3 bases from J, leaving 18 bases between. Looked up from germline, CDR1 is SGDLS and CDR2 is YYNGEE. This CDR3 contains 16 residues. The CDR3 region is CASSGGTYREDYGYTF. The CDR3 DNA sequence: TGTGCCAGCAGCGGCGGGACATATAGAGAGGACTATGGCTACACCTTC. The full variable domain, completed using reference TRBV9 and TRBJ1-2, is DSGVTQTPKHLITATGQRVTLRCSPRSGDLSVYWYQQSLDQGLQFLIQYYNGEERAKGNILERFSAQQFPDLHSELNLSSLELGDSALYFCASSGGTYREDYGYTFGSGTRLTVV.

On this clone: Its ends do not fully match the called genes, so a read error is possible. This sequence joins TRBV6-5 and TRBJ1-5; D unclear. Germline loops: CDR1 MNHEY, CDR2 SVGAGI. This CDR3 comprises 13 residues. The DNA of the CDR3 is TGTGCCAGCAGGATCGGGAGCACTCAGCCCCAGCATTTT. Amino acids: CASRIGSTQPQHF.

The chain uses TRBV5-4 and TRBJ2-5; 9 bases fit TRBD1. The V gene's germline CDR1 is SGHNT and CDR2 YYREEE (reference sequence). J was trimmed by 6 bases and V by 2 bases; bases with no gene match: 11. This CDR3 spans 16 amino acids. The CDR3 DNA sequence: TGTGCCAGCAGCTTACAGGACAGGGGTCGTGTGAAGACCCAGTACTTC. Its protein is CASSLQDRGRVKTQYF.

V and J are TRBV19 and TRBJ2-1, with TRBD2 matching 10 bases. This CDR3 spans 16 amino acids. Per the germline V gene, CDR1 is LNHDA and CDR2 is SQIVND (reference sequence). The V gene end was trimmed by 1 base and the J gene end by 8 bases; junction bases not matched to a gene: 8. The CDR3 region is CASSIVGTSAADEQFF. The CDR3, as DNA: TGTGCCAGTAGTATAGTGGGGACTAGCGCCGCGGATGAGCAGTTCTTC.

The rearrangement links TRBV9 to TRBJ2-1; D is undetermined. In germline, CDR1 is SGDLS, CDR2 YYNGEE. CDR3 size: 12 residues. Trimming took off 1 base at V and 8 bases at J, with 7 bases between the two ends. The CDR3 nucleotides are TGTGCCAGCAGCGTAAGGGTCGATGAGCAGTTCTTC. Amino acids: CASSVRVDEQFF.

This clone was counted once. This chain uses TRBV27 with TRBJ2-1; the D gene is possibly TRBD2 (6 bases). V lost 6 bases and J lost 3, with 12 bases in between. The CDR3 sequence is 14 residues long. The V gene's germline CDR1 is MNHEY and CDR2 SMNVEV (reference sequence). This CDR3 reads CASSVLGGYNEQFF. Written as DNA, the CDR3 is TGTGCCAGCAGCGTCCTGGGGGGCTACAATGAGCAGTTCTTC.

V and J are TRBV28 and TRBJ2-1; D is possibly TRBD1 (5 bases). V lost 2 bases and J lost 9, with 20 bases in between. CDR1 MDHEN and CDR2 SYDVKM come from the germline V gene. CDR3 size: 16 residues. CDR3 residues: CASSLVGASYRVEQFF. In DNA form, the CDR3 reads TGTGCCAGCAGTTTAGTAGGGGCTTCGTACCGGGTTGAGCAGTTCTTC.

The chain employs TRBV6-5 and TRBJ2-5, with 8 bases lining up with TRBD1. The trim removed 2 bases at V and 5 bases at J, leaving 7 bases unmatched. Germline V gene data show CDR1 as MNHEY and CDR2 as SVGAGI. The CDR3 has 15 residues. The CDR3: CASSYHGTGHETQYF. For the CDR3, the DNA is TGTGCCAGCAGTTACCACGGGACAGGACATGAGACCCAGTACTTC.

The rearrangement uses TRBV4-1 and TRBJ2-7; a possible D gene is TRBD2 (6 bases). This CDR3 is 14 amino acids long. Germline CDR1 is MGHRA and CDR2 is YSYEKL. Trimming shortened V by 4 bases and J by 1 base, and 11 bases separated the two germline ends. The DNA of the CDR3 is TGCGCCAGCAGCCGGGGGGACGGATCCTACGAGCAGTACTTC. Translation: CASSRGDGSYEQYF.

J is TRBJ2-2 and V is TRBV5-6; D unclear. This CDR3 has 12 amino acids. Germline values: CDR1 SGHDT, CDR2 YYEEEE. V shed 4 bases and J shed 6 bases, with 7 bases lying between them. CDR3 protein: CASSIGSGELFF. The DNA for the CDR3 is TGTGCCAGCAGCATTGGGTCCGGGGAGCTGTTTTTT.

This clone was detected many times. This rearrangement joins TRBV2 to TRBJ2-1; 10 bases line up with TRBD2. CDR1 is SNHLY and CDR2 is FYNNEI in the germline V gene. The V segment lost 5 bases and the J segment 2 bases; nucleotides outside the gene matches: 3. The CDR3 runs 15 residues. CDR3 in DNA: TGTGCCAGCAGTCTAGCGGGAGAAGCCTACAATGAGCAGTTCTTC. The encoded protein is CASSLAGEAYNEQFF.

On this clone: Being one base from a much bigger clone, this may be a read error. The chain has TRBV19 and TRBJ1-2, with TRBD1 matching 8 bases. Looked up from germline, CDR1 is LNHDA and CDR2 is SQIVND (reference sequence). This CDR3 is built from 13 residues. The CDR3 DNA is TGTGCCAGTGGGACAGGCCTCTACTATGGCTACATCTTC. Translation gives CASGTGLYYGYIF.

The V gene is TRBV7-9, the J gene TRBJ1-4; D is possibly TRBD1 (5 bases). V lost 6 bases, J lost 7 bases, and 12 bases lay in between. In germline, CDR1 is SEHNR, CDR2 FQNEAQ (reference sequence). The CDR3 is 13 residues long. CDR3 nucleotide sequence: TGTGCCAGCAGTGACAGTTTCGGTGAAAAACTGTTTTTT. It is translated as CASSDSFGEKLFF.

The V call is TRBV7-9, the J call TRBJ2-4, with D unresolved. The V end was cut by 5 bases, the J end by 0 bases, with 11 bases between. CDR3 length: 15 amino acids. CDR1 SEHNR and CDR2 FQNEAQ come from the germline V gene (reference sequence). DNA of the CDR3: TGTGCCAGCAGCCCCCCGACACTAGCCAAAAACATTCAGTACTTC. Amino acids: CASSPPTLAKNIQYF.

This sequence joins TRBV6-5 and TRBJ1-1; the match to TRBD1 covers 8 bases. J gave up 4 bases and V 0 bases, and 7 bases lay outside the gene matches. Looked up from germline, CDR1 is MNHEY and CDR2 is SVGAGI. The CDR3 is 16 residues long. CDR3 amino acids: CASSYSERQGITEAFF. CDR3 bases: TGTGCCAGCAGTTACTCCGAGAGACAGGGGATCACTGAAGCTTTCTTT.

The chain employs TRBV28 and TRBJ2-5, with 8 positions matching TRBD1. The CDR3 runs to 15 residues. Trimming took 6 bases from V and 1 from J; bases not matched to a gene: 7. Germline CDR1 MDHEN, CDR2 SYDVKM. The CDR3 nucleotides are TGTGCCAGCAGACTCCCTACAGGGGGCCAAGAGACCCAGTACTTC. It codes for CASRLPTGGQETQYF.

This rearrangement joins TRBV6-5 to TRBJ1-2; perhaps TRBD1 as D (5 bases). CDR1 and CDR2 from the germline V gene are MNHEY and SVGAGI. This CDR3 has 13 amino acids. Deletions cut 8 bases from V and 7 bases from J, with 17 bases between. In DNA form, the CDR3 reads TGTGCCAGCGGGCTTTCGGGGCGAACTGGCTACACCTTC. It codes for CASGLSGRTGYTF.

The V call is TRBV6-6, the J call TRBJ2-7, with D possibly matching TRBD1 (6 bases). Germline V gene data show CDR1 as MNHNY and CDR2 as SVGAGI (reference sequence). The length of the CDR3 is 13 residues. V lost 6 bases and J lost 3, with 12 bases in between. The CDR3 DNA reads TGTGCCAGCAGCCCGGGACACCGCTACGAGCAGTACTTC. It codes for CASSPGHRYEQYF.

The chain is built from TRBV15 and TRBJ2-1; TRBD1 matches at 9 bases. The junction had 8 bases not matched to a gene; V was cut back by 5 bases and J by 6 bases. CDR3 size: 15 residues. Looked up from germline, CDR1 is LNHNV and CDR2 is YYDKDF (reference sequence). The CDR3 protein is CATSPTGGLGNEQFF. CDR3 DNA: TGTGCCACCAGCCCGACAGGGGGGCTAGGCAATGAGCAGTTCTTC.